This T cell receptor beta chain is drawn from a study of cytomegalovirus exposure and HLA in healthy donors. Study-wide background: Some 85 million unique TCRs, all from HLA-typed donors, were included in an early release of the data. Study results and caveats: A classifier reportedly called cytomegalovirus status with high sensitivity and specificity.

The CDR3 totals 15 residues. V lost 5 bases, J lost 6 bases, and 6 bases stayed unmatched. The germline V gene has CDR1 SGHNT and CDR2 YENEEA. PCR amplification relied on 60 Vbeta primers (plus 13 Jbeta primers). Measured with immunoSEQ multiplex PCR; TCRdb has only the in-frame clones, and not every one. Counted here are under 250,000 clones, 79% occurring once; the ten biggest clones make up approximately 4.7%. The sample holds a few counts of this clone. Its antigen is still unknown. Sequenced input: PBMCs. The chain carries TRBV11-3 and TRBJ2-2; 10 bases are a match to TRBD1. The clonotype was recovered from a woman aged 25 to 39 in good health and CMV-seropositive. The CDR3 reads CASSSRQGAAGELFF. The CDR3 coding sequence is TGTGCCAGCAGCAGTCGACAGGGGGCTGCCGGGGAGCTGTTTTTT. Using reference TRBV11-3 and TRBJ2-2 for the parts outside the CDR3, the full variable domain is EAGVVQSPRYKIIEKKQPVAFWCNPISGHNTLYWYLQNLGQGPELLIRYENEEAVDDSQLPKDRFSAERLKGVDSTLKIQPAELGDSAVYLCASSSRQGAAGELFFGEGSRLTVL.